Listed below are T cell receptor beta chains from one sample, sequenced in a study of PD-1 blockade in mismatch repair-deficient tumors. Sequencing was performed with immunoSEQ multiplex PCR; in TCRdb, only in-frame clones are kept and a portion is missing. This table has 100,000 to 150,000 clones, about 88% appearing once. The sample was peripheral blood, taken approximately 69 weeks after starting pembrolizumab. These receptors originate from an adult with mismatch repair-deficient cancer. CDR3s include the opening cysteine and the closing phenylalanine or tryptophan. D genes are given only for firm matches. A clone size is listed for some rows: how often the clone was seen (once, few, many), or a class if it is expanded.

d_call,v_call,clone_size,j_call,cdr3_aa,cdr3_nt
TRBD1,TRBV4-1,NA,TRBJ2-7,CASSHLGGQDYEQYF,TGCGCCAGCAGCCACCTGGGGGGACAGGACTACGAGCAGTACTTC
TRBD1,TRBV6-1,NA,TRBJ1-4,CASSEGGTGGEKLFF,TGTGCCAGCAGTGAAGGGGGGACAGGGGGTGAAAAACTGTTTTTT
TRBD2,TRBV7-9,NA,TRBJ2-5,CASSLQLAGQETQYF,TGTGCCAGCAGCTTACAGCTAGCGGGACAAGAGACCCAGTACTTC
NA,TRBV6-6,NA,TRBJ1-5,CASSFTCNQPQHF,TGTGCCAGCAGTTTTACGTGCAATCAGCCCCAGCATTTT
TRBD1,TRBV25-1,NA,TRBJ1-4,CASSPTPTGAEEKLFF,TGTGCCAGCAGTCCCACACCGACAGGGGCAGAGGAAAAACTGTTTTTT
TRBD1,TRBV5-1,few,TRBJ1-1,CASSTGQAVNTEAFF,TGCGCCAGCAGCACGGGACAGGCGGTGAACACTGAAGCTTTCTTT
NA,TRBV5-1,once,TRBJ2-7,CASSLDTWASSYEQYF,TGCGCCAGCAGCTTAGACACATGGGCCAGCTCCTACGAGCAGTACTTC
TRBD1,TRBV27,NA,TRBJ2-3,CASSRTGGTDTQYF,TGTGCCAGCTCCAGGACAGGGGGCACAGATACGCAGTATTTT
NA,TRBV6-5,NA,TRBJ1-4,CASSYSLTNEKLFF,TGTGCCAGCAGTTACAGCCTCACTAATGAAAAACTGTTTTTT
TRBD2,TRBV7-6,NA,TRBJ2-1,CASSLTAGASYNEQFF,TGTGCCAGCAGCTTAACAGCGGGAGCCTCATACAATGAGCAGTTCTTC
NA,TRBV4-1,few,TRBJ1-1,CASSLVGGNTEAFF,TGCGCCAGCAGCCTGGTCGGCGGGAACACTGAAGCTTTCTTT
NA,TRBV6-5,NA,TRBJ2-5,CASSYSSRETQYF,TGTGCCAGCAGTTATTCTAGCAGGGAGACCCAGTACTTC
TRBD1,TRBV4-1,NA,TRBJ2-5,CASSPPGQHQETQYF,TGCGCCAGCAGCCCACCGGGACAGCACCAAGAGACCCAGTACTTC
NA,TRBV4-3,NA,TRBJ2-7,CASSQGVRSTGEQYF,TGCGCCAGCAGCCAAGGGGTTCGGTCCACGGGCGAGCAGTACTTC
NA,TRBV18,NA,TRBJ2-6,CASATGGPASGANVLTF,TGTGCCAGCGCAACCGGGGGGCCAGCTTCTGGGGCCAACGTCCTGACTTTC
TRBD1,TRBV7-2,NA,TRBJ1-2,CASSFQGADGYTF,TGTGCCAGCAGCTTTCAGGGGGCGGATGGCTACACCTTC
TRBD1,TRBV30,NA,TRBJ2-7,CAGDRGRYEQYF,TGTGCCGGGGACAGGGGGCGGTACGAGCAGTACTTC
TRBD1,TRBV5-1,NA,TRBJ2-7,CASSLPGQGLGQYF,TGCGCCAGCAGCTTGCCAGGACAGGGGCTCGGGCAGTACTTC
NA,TRBV28,NA,TRBJ2-7,CASSTRTTHEQYF,TGTGCCAGCAGTACTCGGACTACCCACGAGCAGTACTTC
TRBD2,TRBV29-1,NA,TRBJ2-1,CSTGLAGGPGEQFF,TGCAGCACCGGACTAGCGGGAGGGCCGGGTGAGCAGTTCTTC
TRBD2,TRBV2,NA,TRBJ2-7,CASSDSGRINEQYF,TGTGCCAGCAGTGATAGCGGGAGGATCAACGAGCAGTACTTC
TRBD2,TRBV15,NA,TRBJ2-3,CATNRDWLAGLPSTDTQYF,TGTGCCACCAACAGAGATTGGCTAGCGGGGCTGCCAAGCACAGATACGCAGTATTTT
NA,TRBV7-8,NA,TRBJ2-7,CASSHGRSSYEQYF,TGTGCCAGCAGCCACGGACGGTCTTCCTACGAGCAGTACTTC
NA,TRBV7-9,NA,TRBJ2-2,CASLPRAGPNTGELFF,TGTGCCAGCCTGCCAAGGGCAGGGCCGAACACCGGGGAGCTGTTTTTT
NA,TRBV11-3,NA,TRBJ2-3,CASSPGTIADTQYF,TGTGCCAGCAGCCCCGGAACAATTGCAGATACGCAGTATTTT
NA,TRBV4-3,NA,TRBJ2-7,CASSQDRSSPSYEQYF,TGCGCCAGCAGCCAAGATCGCAGCAGCCCCTCCTACGAGCAGTACTTC
NA,TRBV7-9,NA,TRBJ2-3,CASSFQRMKTDTQYF,TGTGCCAGCAGCTTCCAACGGATGAAAACAGATACGCAGTATTTT
TRBD2,TRBV6-6,once,TRBJ2-1,CASRGTSGHEQFF,TGTGCCAGCAGGGGGACTAGCGGCCATGAGCAGTTCTTC
TRBD1,TRBV4-1,once,TRBJ2-5,CASSRIFPQRGQVGETQYF,TGCGCCAGCAGCCGCATTTTTCCCCAGAGAGGACAGGTGGGAGAGACCCAGTACTTC
TRBD1,TRBV5-1,NA,TRBJ1-2,CASTLGTGNYGYTF,TGCGCCAGCACCCTTGGGACAGGGAACTATGGCTACACCTTC
NA,TRBV4-1,NA,TRBJ2-7,CASSQDRHETGTKYEQYF,TGCGCCAGCAGCCAAGACCGCCACGAAACCGGGACAAAGTACGAGCAGTACTTC
NA,TRBV4-1,NA,TRBJ2-1,CASSQDLALLVDEQFF,TGCGCCAGCAGCCAAGACCTAGCCTTATTGGTAGATGAGCAGTTCTTC
NA,TRBV9,NA,TRBJ2-7,CASSRLPTGTYEQYF,TGTGCCAGCAGTCGACTGCCAACTGGTACCTACGAGCAGTACTTC
NA,TRBV30,NA,TRBJ2-1,CAWSVSVYNEQFF,TGTGCCTGGAGTGTTTCTGTCTACAATGAGCAGTTCTTC
NA,TRBV4-3,NA,TRBJ1-4,CASSQDPSQPLGEKLFF,TGCGCCAGCAGCCAAGACCCATCCCAGCCTCTGGGAGAAAAACTGTTTTTT
TRBD1,TRBV10-1,once,TRBJ2-7,CASSGGTGGTYEQYF,TGCGCCAGCAGTGGGGGGACAGGGGGCACCTACGAGCAGTACTTC
TRBD1,TRBV5-8,NA,TRBJ2-2,CASSFGQGWELFF,TGTGCCAGCAGTTTCGGACAGGGGTGGGAGCTGTTTTTT